The text below deals with one TCR beta chain. No cognate antigen has been identified for it. No base quality information exists; no much larger clone differs at one position. The study tested focal radiation therapy combined with CTLA-4 blockade (ipilimumab) in patients with chemo-refractory metastatic non-small-cell lung cancer. These data come from a study of radiotherapy plus CTLA-4 blockade in lung cancer (dated by TCRdb to 2017 to 2018). Broadly, across the study: Among the enrolled patients, roughly 19% had an objective response, and 31% reached disease control. Here is what the overall study found, with its caveats: Early dynamic changes in blood T cell clones, together with increased serum interferon-beta after radiation, were reported as the strongest predictors of response. TCR clones derived from tumors expanded in peripheral blood after treatment with radiotherapy and ipilimumab.

Preparation of the library involved the immunoSEQ multiplex PCR assay. Here the immuneACCESS table is served through TCRdb, limited to in-frame sequences with V and J called. Missing clones are a known gap in these copies; in checked studies unresolved V genes cover under half, and the rest lacks a known reason. Within this sample are approximately 97,000 clones, with 80% to 90% of them counted one time only. 0.65% to 0.9% of the sample is taken by the ten largest. The sequencing here drew on peripheral blood, taken from a patient treated with radiotherapy plus ipilimumab. The clonotype originates from a human donor with non-small cell lung cancer who had stable disease on radiotherapy plus ipilimumab.

The CDR3 region has the sequence CASPGEGNTEAFF. The DNA sequence is as follows: TGTGCCAGCCCCGGGGAGGGGAACACTGAAGCTTTCTTT. The chain couples TRBV18 to TRBJ1-1, with no confident D gene call. The germline V gene gives CDR1 as KGHSH and CDR2 as LQKENI. Including cysteine and phenylalanine, the CDR3 has 13 amino acids. Just the 39-base CDR3 DNA is kept, in frame starting at base 1. V is clipped by 8 bases and J by 1 base, and the sequence between their germline boundaries is 11 bases long.